The rows below give T cell receptor beta chains drawn from one sample of a study of beta chain features in type 1 diabetes. TCRdb keeps only in-frame clones here, not all; method: immunoSEQ multiplex PCR. The sample contains a few hundred thousand clones, around 10% of which appear only once. The sequenced sample consisted of central memory CD4+ T cells from blood. These receptors were obtained from a young man with type 1 diabetes. The conserved cysteine and the conserved F or W are not part of the CDR3 here. Each record gives: V gene, J gene, CDR3 protein.

V gene: TRBV7-9
J gene: TRBJ2-5
CDR3 protein: ASSSLLSETQY

V gene: TRBV7-3
J gene: TRBJ2-7
CDR3 protein: ASSSPGTGNEQY

V gene: TRBV7-2
J gene: TRBJ2-1
CDR3 protein: ASGTGQGFNEQF

V gene: TRBV9
J gene: TRBJ2-3
CDR3 protein: ASSISGLGGTDTQY

V gene: TRBV29-1
J gene: TRBJ2-6
CDR3 protein: SVERSGANVLT

V gene: TRBV25-1
J gene: TRBJ1-4
CDR3 protein: ASSESWTGKGEKLF

V gene: TRBV7-8
J gene: TRBJ2-5
CDR3 protein: ASSLAVTQY

V gene: TRBV5-8
J gene: TRBJ2-6
CDR3 protein: ASSFGLAPISGANVLT

V gene: TRBV23-1
J gene: TRBJ1-5
CDR3 protein: ASSQSLGYQPQH

V gene: TRBV11-3
J gene: TRBJ2-3
CDR3 protein: ASSLAQATDTQY

V gene: TRBV7-9
J gene: TRBJ2-7
CDR3 protein: ASSPPGPRKEQY

V gene: TRBV5-1
J gene: TRBJ1-1
CDR3 protein: ASSLDLGEDTEAF

V gene: TRBV5-1
J gene: TRBJ2-3
CDR3 protein: ASSPMEVARDTQY

V gene: TRBV30
J gene: TRBJ1-2
CDR3 protein: GRGRDDDYGYT

V gene: TRBV28
J gene: TRBJ2-1
CDR3 protein: ASRISGRDNNEQF

V gene: TRBV7-6
J gene: TRBJ2-7
CDR3 protein: ASSGQGYEQY

V gene: TRBV27
J gene: TRBJ1-5
CDR3 protein: ASSQRQGVGNQPQH

V gene: TRBV27
J gene: TRBJ2-2
CDR3 protein: ASSFSGLAGGYTGELF

V gene: TRBV11-2
J gene: TRBJ1-2
CDR3 protein: ASSFSGTGSDGYT

V gene: TRBV7-9
J gene: TRBJ1-5
CDR3 protein: ASSPDGDQPQH

V gene: TRBV27
J gene: TRBJ2-2
CDR3 protein: ASSLIVAGRTGELF

V gene: TRBV11-2
J gene: TRBJ2-7
CDR3 protein: ASSLARGVGYEQY

V gene: TRBV2
J gene: TRBJ1-1
CDR3 protein: ASIREQANTEAF

V gene: TRBV18
J gene: TRBJ2-1
CDR3 protein: ASSPAAGNGNEQF

V gene: TRBV5-6
J gene: TRBJ2-4
CDR3 protein: ASSLDREGDIQY

V gene: TRBV5-4
J gene: TRBJ1-5
CDR3 protein: ASSFWTGGRRDQPQH

V gene: TRBV27
J gene: TRBJ2-1
CDR3 protein: ASRSEAGVGYNEQF

V gene: TRBV27
J gene: TRBJ2-6
CDR3 protein: ASSAPDRGSSGANVLT

V gene: TRBV6-1
J gene: TRBJ2-1
CDR3 protein: ASSEGTSGGNNEQF

V gene: TRBV28
J gene: TRBJ2-7
CDR3 protein: ASSLGGRAYEQY

V gene: TRBV2
J gene: TRBJ1-5
CDR3 protein: ASTQGANQPQH

V gene: TRBV4-3
J gene: TRBJ1-1
CDR3 protein: ASSQGRGMNTEAF

V gene: TRBV10-2
J gene: TRBJ1-1
CDR3 protein: ASSGQGGTEAF

V gene: TRBV4-3
J gene: TRBJ2-7
CDR3 protein: ASSQEAPNLSGYEQY

V gene: TRBV27
J gene: TRBJ2-2
CDR3 protein: ASSAAGLAGGINTGELF

V gene: TRBV19
J gene: TRBJ2-1
CDR3 protein: ASTTGQGSYNEQF

V gene: TRBV29-1
J gene: TRBJ1-3
CDR3 protein: SVDGDSGNTIY

V gene: TRBV4-1
J gene: TRBJ1-2
CDR3 protein: ASSQGGNMYGYT

V gene: TRBV7-2
J gene: TRBJ2-5
CDR3 protein: ASSQQETQY

V gene: TRBV5-5
J gene: TRBJ2-3
CDR3 protein: ASSTIRTDTQY

V gene: TRBV7-9
J gene: TRBJ1-2
CDR3 protein: ASIPLTTGRVNYGYT

V gene: TRBV18
J gene: TRBJ2-3
CDR3 protein: ASSPPGRTGFTDTQY

V gene: TRBV27
J gene: TRBJ2-7
CDR3 protein: ASTKRGILYEQY

V gene: TRBV2
J gene: TRBJ1-2
CDR3 protein: ASSEAGANYGYT

V gene: TRBV29-1
J gene: TRBJ2-5
CDR3 protein: SIDRGKRETQY

V gene: TRBV7-9
J gene: TRBJ1-4
CDR3 protein: ASSYHTNNEKLF

V gene: TRBV6-5
J gene: TRBJ2-1
CDR3 protein: ASRYSGSASYNEQF

V gene: TRBV19
J gene: TRBJ2-1
CDR3 protein: ASSTSGYPARSYNEQF

V gene: TRBV10-3
J gene: TRBJ2-7
CDR3 protein: ASGRDFEQY

V gene: TRBV6-5
J gene: TRBJ2-3
CDR3 protein: ASSYSTASTDTQY

V gene: TRBV18
J gene: TRBJ2-2
CDR3 protein: ASSPPRGTGELF

V gene: TRBV5-4
J gene: TRBJ2-7
CDR3 protein: ASSPREQGGNEQY

V gene: TRBV2
J gene: TRBJ2-1
CDR3 protein: ASRKGQGGGLAGVGEQF

V gene: TRBV19
J gene: TRBJ1-5
CDR3 protein: ASSNVDFQPQH

V gene: TRBV7-8
J gene: TRBJ1-1
CDR3 protein: ASSLEGRAF

V gene: TRBV4-1
J gene: TRBJ2-3
CDR3 protein: ASSQVIGGEADTQY

V gene: TRBV19
J gene: TRBJ1-1
CDR3 protein: ASSFGRGQWNTEAF

V gene: TRBV5-4
J gene: TRBJ2-3
CDR3 protein: ASSEGQSEFTDTQY

V gene: TRBV18
J gene: TRBJ2-7
CDR3 protein: ASSPPDVRGYEQY

V gene: TRBV5-6
J gene: TRBJ1-2
CDR3 protein: ASSLQRSYGYT